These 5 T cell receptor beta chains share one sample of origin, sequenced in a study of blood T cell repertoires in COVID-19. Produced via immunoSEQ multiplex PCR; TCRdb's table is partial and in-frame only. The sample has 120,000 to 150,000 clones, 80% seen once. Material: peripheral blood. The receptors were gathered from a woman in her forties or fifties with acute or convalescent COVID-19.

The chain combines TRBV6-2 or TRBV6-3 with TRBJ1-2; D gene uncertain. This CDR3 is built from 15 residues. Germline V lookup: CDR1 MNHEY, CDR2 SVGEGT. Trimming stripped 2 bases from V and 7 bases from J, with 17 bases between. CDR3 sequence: CASSYAGLPSAGYTF. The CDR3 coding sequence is TGTGCCAGCAGTTACGCCGGACTCCCCTCGGCTGGCTACACCTTC.

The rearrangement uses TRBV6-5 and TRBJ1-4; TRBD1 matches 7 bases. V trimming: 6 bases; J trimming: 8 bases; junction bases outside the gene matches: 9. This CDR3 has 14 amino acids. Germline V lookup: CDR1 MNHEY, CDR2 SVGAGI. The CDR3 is CASSPQGRGEKLFF. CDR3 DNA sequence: TGTGCCAGCAGCCCACAGGGGCGAGGGGAAAAACTGTTTTTT.

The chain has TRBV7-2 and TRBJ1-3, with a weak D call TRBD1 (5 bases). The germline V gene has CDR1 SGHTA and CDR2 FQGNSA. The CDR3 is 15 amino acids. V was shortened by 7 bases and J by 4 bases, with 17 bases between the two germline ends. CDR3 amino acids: CASNAGTWTGNTIYF. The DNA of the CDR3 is TGTGCCAGCAATGCAGGGACTTGGACGGGAAACACCATATATTTT.

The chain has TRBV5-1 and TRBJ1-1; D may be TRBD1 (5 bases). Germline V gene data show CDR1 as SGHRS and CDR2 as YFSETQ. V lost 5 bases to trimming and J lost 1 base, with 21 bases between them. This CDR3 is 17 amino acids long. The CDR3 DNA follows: TGCGCCAGCAGTCCGGGGGTTCAGGGATCGGGGAACACTGAAGCTTTCTTT. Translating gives CASSPGVQGSGNTEAFF.

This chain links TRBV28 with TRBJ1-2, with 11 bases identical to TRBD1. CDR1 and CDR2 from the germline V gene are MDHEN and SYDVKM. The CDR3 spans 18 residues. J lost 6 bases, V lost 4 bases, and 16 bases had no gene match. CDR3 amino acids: CASSSGSGTGGIGDGYTF. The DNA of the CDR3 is TGTGCCAGCAGTTCGGGGTCGGGGACAGGGGGAATTGGGGATGGCTACACCTTC.